A selection of T cell receptor beta chains follows, all from one sample in a study of spatial heterogeneity in lung cancer. Each CDR3 protein is one row after TCRdb ran MiXCR on the 5' RACE reads. Of 2,900 or so distinct CDR3 sequences in the sample, around 4.5% were seen once. The sample was normal lung tissue next to the tumor, taken at surgery. These receptors were taken from a male donor with early-stage non-small cell lung cancer. Each CDR3 is given with its conserved first and last residue. D genes are given only for firm matches.

cdr3_aa d_call cdr3_length v_call
CASSAGQTGTYYEQYF TRBD1 16 TRBV6-1
CAWQLNTEAFF - 11 TRBV30
CASSPRGQGGAGELFF - 16 TRBV7-2
CSASSPGLAGNGELFF TRBD2 16 TRBV20-1
CASSQDDRVHGYTF TRBD1 14 TRBV4-3
CASSHWTSGAVDTQYF TRBD2 16 TRBV11-2
CASSLLLSGGINTGELFF - 18 TRBV27
CASSLSKTDLETQYF - 15 TRBV5-4
CASSESIYLRLAKNIQYF - 18 TRBV10-2
CAISLRSGVATEAFF - 15 TRBV10-3
CASSELGGGNQPQHF TRBD1 15 TRBV6-1
CAISESGGITDTQYF TRBD2 15 TRBV10-3
CASSVRWGAAQPQHF - 15 TRBV19
CASSTGPTGELFF - 13 TRBV7-9
CAWSSPDPRQFF - 12 TRBV30
CASSGTEQYF - 10 TRBV4-1
CSAPTTRQETQYF - 13 TRBV20-1
CASSGSGLAGVPQETQYF - 18 TRBV21-1
CSVEDGPSGRLSPDTQYF TRBD2 18 TRBV29-1
CSASGLAPYEQYF TRBD2 13 TRBV20-1
CATSPGRAVATQYF TRBD2 14 TRBV24-1
CASSYDSPGEQFF - 13 TRBV7-2
CASSLSGGYTEAFF - 14 TRBV5-1
CASSDSGSTYEQYF TRBD2 14 TRBV12-3/TRBV12-4
CSARDGTLNTEAFF - 14 TRBV20-1
CSARSGTNYGYTF - 13 TRBV20-1
CASSIGLNSYNEQFF - 15 TRBV19
CASSWDTKNTGELFF - 15 TRBV27
CASSSASNTEAFF - 13 TRBV5-1
CASSQGNPDVAQQYF - 15 TRBV3-1
CSVVGQGQGEQYF - 13 TRBV29-1
CASRAGKTKNTEAFF - 15 TRBV27
CASSQDTQNIQYF - 13 TRBV5-1
CASSQGVYGGELFF - 14 TRBV3-1
CASSPRTRGPPEAFF - 15 TRBV7-2
CSAGDLSSGNTIYF - 14 TRBV20-1
CASKEGNTGELFF - 13 TRBV27
CASSGRGPSYNEQFF - 15 TRBV9
CASSRAFGKEFF - 12 TRBV7-2
CASSLTGVETQYF TRBD1 13 TRBV5-6
CSVARGNEQFF TRBD1 11 TRBV29-1
CASSLAGQGPQSSYEQYF - 18 TRBV5-1
CASSQDISGGSYNEQFF TRBD2 17 TRBV4-2
CASSPGTEQETQYF TRBD1 14 TRBV7-6
CASSPLAGEADTQYF TRBD2 15 TRBV5-1
CSAPSTDDTQYF - 12 TRBV20-1
CASSQGNTGELFF - 13 TRBV14
CSATRPGQSSTDTQYF - 16 TRBV20-1
CSVLWRDEQFF - 11 TRBV29-1
CASSYSVGSGTGELFF - 16 TRBV6-5
CSASGWEGYNEQFF TRBD2 14 TRBV20-1
CASRAGGYTGELFF TRBD2 14 TRBV4-3
CSARGGNQPQHF - 12 TRBV20-1
CASSLTGGMNTEAFF - 15 TRBV7-9
CSASMPQQGRLETQYF - 16 TRBV20-1
CASSLDRTGGYTF - 13 TRBV5-1
CASSLQVQETQYF - 13 TRBV11-3
CSAYTRSLAADHTDTQYF TRBD2 18 TRBV20-1
CASSSIIMNTEAFF - 14 TRBV7-9
CASSLRHIYGYTF - 13 TRBV12-3/TRBV12-4